The sample holds a few counts of the clone carrying this TCR beta chain. The antigen is undetermined. A junction end diverges from the germline sequence, so it may reflect a read error. The CDR3 length is 14 residues. The record originates from a study of early T cells in non-severe SARS-CoV-2 infection. As for the study in general: RNA in bulk from unsorted whole blood was sequenced, and chains were unpaired. General study results and limits: Anti-spike CD8 responses were favored by VDJdb matching, which missed private and CD4 specificities.

The library protocol tagged individual cDNA molecules with unique molecular identifiers. TCRdb re-called the 5' RACE reads through MiXCR, storing one row per CDR3 protein. The table includes 50,000 or so distinct CDR3 sequences, 12% detected once. Input material: whole blood. The V call is TRBV12-3 or TRBV12-4, the J call TRBJ2-7, with 10 bases fitting TRBD2. This receptor was obtained from an adult who was a healthcare worker with PCR-confirmed SARS-CoV-2 infection or an uninfected control (not recorded which). The DNA for the CDR3 is TGTGCCAGCAGTCTAGCGGGAGACTCCTACGAGCAGTACTTC. As protein: CASSLAGDSYEQYF.